A selection of T cell receptor beta chains follows, all from one sample in a study of cytomegalovirus exposure and HLA in healthy donors. Data came from immunoSEQ multiplex PCR; TCRdb stores just in-frame clones and leaves some out. The sample lists 50,000 to 65,000 clones; less than 96% were seen once. Sequenced: PBMCs. These receptors all come from a woman under 30 in good health and CMV-seronegative. Both conserved end residues are part of each CDR3. Each record gives: CDR3 length, V gene, clone size, D gene, J gene, CDR3 DNA, CDR3 protein. A D gene is named only where the DNA matches it firmly. Clone size is given for some rows only: seen once, a few or many times, or a class if the clone is expanded.

>15|TRBV28|NA|TRBD2|TRBJ2-3
TGTGCCAGCAGTTCTCTAGCGGGGGGCACAGATACGCAGTATTTT
CASSSLAGGTDTQYF
>15|TRBV15|few|TRBD2|TRBJ2-5
TGTGCCACCAGCGGACACAGGACTAGCCAAGAGACCCAGTACTTC
CATSGHRTSQETQYF
>13|TRBV14|NA|NA|TRBJ1-5
TGTGCCAGCAGCCAAGGGGCTGATCAGCCCCAGCATTTT
CASSQGADQPQHF
>17|TRBV5-1|once|NA|TRBJ2-3
TGCGCCAGCAGCTTGGTAGGGGTGGGGGCCGGTACAGATACGCAGTATTTT
CASSLVGVGAGTDTQYF
>13|TRBV29-1|NA|TRBD1|TRBJ1-4
TGCAGCGTTGAGGGGACAGGGTGGGAAAAACTGTTTTTT
CSVEGTGWEKLFF
>14|TRBV2|NA|NA|TRBJ1-2
TGTGCCAACGGGGATGCGAGATTGTCCTATGGCTACACCTTC
CANGDARLSYGYTF
>15|TRBV27|NA|NA|TRBJ2-1
TGTGCCAGCAGCCGCGGGGTAGCGGCCTACAATGAGCAGTTCTTC
CASSRGVAAYNEQFF
>14|TRBV6-1|NA|NA|TRBJ2-3
TGTGCCAGCAGCCTAGGCGTTAGCACAGATACGCAGTATTTT
CASSLGVSTDTQYF
>14|TRBV2|NA|TRBD1|TRBJ2-5
TGTGCCAGCAGGGAGACAGGGGGTGGTGAGACCCAGTACTTC
CASRETGGGETQYF
>15|TRBV27|NA|TRBD1|TRBJ1-5
TGTGCCAGCAGTTTAGACAGGACAGGGGGTCAGCCCCAGCATTTT
CASSLDRTGGQPQHF
>15|TRBV9|NA|NA|TRBJ2-2
TGTGCCAGCAGCGGTTCTGCGTCGAACACCGGGGAGCTGTTTTTT
CASSGSASNTGELFF
>16|TRBV28|NA|NA|TRBJ2-1
TGTGCCAGCAGTGAAGCCACGGACTGGTGGGGCAATGAGCAGTTCTTC
CASSEATDWWGNEQFF
>16|TRBV6-6|NA|TRBD2|TRBJ2-1
TGTGCCAGCAGTTACCCGAGCGGGAGGGTGGGCAATGAGCAGTTCTTC
CASSYPSGRVGNEQFF
>13|TRBV30|NA|TRBD2|TRBJ2-1
TGTGCCTGGAGTATCGGGGGGGTAGGAGAGCAGTTCTTC
CAWSIGGVGEQFF
>14|TRBV25-1|NA|NA|TRBJ2-7
TGTGCCAGCAGTTTGTCCAGGAGGGGGGGGGAGCAGTACTTC
CASSLSRRGGEQYF
>15|TRBV9|NA|NA|TRBJ2-1
TGTGCCAGCAGCCAGAACCCGGGAAGCTACAATGAGCAGTTCTTC
CASSQNPGSYNEQFF
>17|TRBV5-4|NA|TRBD1|TRBJ2-1
TGTGCCAGCAGCTTGTTGTGGGGGACAGGCCTTGATGGGGAGCAGTTCTTC
CASSLLWGTGLDGEQFF
>18|TRBV4-3|once|TRBD1|TRBJ2-2
TGCGCCAGCAGCCAGGACCCGTCGGGACAGGGGTACACCGGGGAGCTGTTTTTT
CASSQDPSGQGYTGELFF
>17|TRBV4-1|once|TRBD1|TRBJ1-5
TGCGCCAGCAGCCAACAACCCGGGACAGGGGGCAATCAGCCCCAGCATTTT
CASSQQPGTGGNQPQHF
>14|TRBV7-3|NA|NA|TRBJ2-1
TGTGCCAGCTCCCGGGACTCCAATTACAATGAGCAGTTCTTC
CASSRDSNYNEQFF
>17|TRBV19|NA|TRBD2|TRBJ2-3
TGTGCCAGTAGTATAGATAGGGGGACTAGCGGACCCAGTACGCAGTATTTT
CASSIDRGTSGPSTQYF
>16|TRBV28|NA|NA|TRBJ2-7
TGTGCCAGCAGTCCCGAGGTGTGGCAGGGTACCTACGAGCAGTACTTC
CASSPEVWQGTYEQYF